Given below is one T cell receptor beta chain in context. Its cognate antigen is unknown. The data originate from a study of cytomegalovirus exposure and HLA in healthy donors. Overall study results and limits: V- and J-gene trimming of TCR beta was linked (in a later analysis) to a missense DCLRE1C variant.

Germline CDR1 MGHRA, CDR2 YSYEKL. Trimming shortened V by 2 bases and J by 1 base, and 11 bases separated the two germline ends. The CDR3 contains 15 residues. Primers: 60 Vbeta forward and 13 Jbeta reverse. Generated by immunoSEQ multiplex PCR, the TCRdb table keeps only in-frame clones and is missing some. The sample consists of 90,000 to 130,000 clones, 79% of them appearing once. The sample comprised PBMCs. The gene calls are TRBV4-1 and TRBJ1-2, with D hard to call. The receptor was isolated from a woman aged 18-29 years in good health and CMV-seropositive. CDR3 protein: CASSQTAVLNYGYTF. CDR3 nucleotides: TGCGCCAGCAGCCAAACTGCGGTTCTTAACTATGGCTACACCTTC.